This is a list of T cell receptor beta chains from one sample in a study of beta chain features in type 1 diabetes. Sequencing was performed with immunoSEQ multiplex PCR; in TCRdb, only in-frame clones are kept and a portion is missing. The table shows tens of thousands of clones, with 64% occurring only once. Specimen: Tregs from blood. The receptors were sampled from a woman between 25 and 40 years old in good health. Each CDR3 is given with its conserved first and last residue. Each record gives: V gene, D gene, clone size, J gene, CDR3 protein, CDR3 DNA. D genes are given only for firm matches. The listing skips clone size in some rows; elsewhere it reads once, few, many or a size class.

TRBV28	NA	NA	TRBJ1-5	CASSLRTQLYQPQHF	TGTGCCAGCAGTTTACGGACACAACTTTATCAGCCCCAGCATTTT
TRBV15	NA	NA	TRBJ2-4	CATSRRDIAKNIQYF	TGTGCCACCAGCAGAAGGGACATAGCCAAAAACATTCAGTACTTC
TRBV6-5	TRBD2	NA	TRBJ2-7	CASSATSGGAGEQYF	TGTGCCAGCAGTGCAACTAGCGGGGGAGCCGGCGAGCAGTACTTC
TRBV28	TRBD1	NA	TRBJ1-5	CASSTRDRVIQPQHF	TGTGCCAGCAGCACCCGGGACAGGGTTATTCAGCCCCAGCATTTT
TRBV27	NA	NA	TRBJ1-2	CASSPTGMLSYGYTF	TGTGCCAGCAGTCCAACCGGGATGCTTTCCTATGGCTACACCTTC
TRBV4-3	TRBD2	NA	TRBJ2-1	CASSQESGLAGGVDEQFF	TGCGCCAGCAGCCAAGAATCGGGACTAGCGGGAGGAGTAGATGAGCAGTTCTTC
TRBV4-2	TRBD1	NA	TRBJ2-7	CASSPGQGSYEQYF	TGTGCCAGCAGCCCCGGACAGGGCTCCTACGAGCAGTACTTC
TRBV6-1	NA	NA	TRBJ2-3	CASTEQGADTQYF	TGTGCCAGCACCGAACAGGGTGCAGATACGCAGTATTTT
TRBV29-1	NA	NA	TRBJ2-7	CSVGQASYEQYF	TGCAGCGTTGGACAGGCGTCCTACGAGCAGTACTTC
TRBV6-1	NA	NA	TRBJ2-7	CASSEARGTYEQYF	TGTGCCAGCAGTGAAGCGAGGGGGACCTACGAGCAGTACTTC
TRBV6-6	NA	few	TRBJ1-5	CASGASVLNQPQHF	TGTGCCAGCGGTGCATCAGTCCTTAATCAGCCCCAGCATTTT
TRBV5-1	NA	NA	TRBJ2-1	CASSLAGTYSYNEQFF	TGCGCCAGCAGCTTGGCCGGGACTTATTCCTACAATGAGCAGTTCTTC
TRBV28	TRBD1	once	TRBJ2-7	CASRGTASYEQYF	TGTGCCAGCAGGGGGACAGCCTCCTACGAGCAGTACTTC
TRBV27	NA	NA	TRBJ2-1	CASSEDWRVLSNEQFF	TGTGCCAGCAGTGAGGATTGGAGGGTTCTGAGCAATGAGCAGTTCTTC
TRBV15	NA	NA	TRBJ1-1	CATSTGYTEAFF	TGTGCCACCAGCACAGGGTACACTGAAGCTTTCTTT
TRBV30	NA	NA	TRBJ2-2	CAWIGFTGPGELFF	TGTGCCTGGATTGGCTTCACAGGGCCCGGGGAGCTGTTTTTT
TRBV6-5	TRBD2	medium-sized	TRBJ2-1	CASSYRLAGAYNEQFF	TGTGCCAGCAGTTACCGACTAGCGGGAGCCTACAATGAGCAGTTCTTC